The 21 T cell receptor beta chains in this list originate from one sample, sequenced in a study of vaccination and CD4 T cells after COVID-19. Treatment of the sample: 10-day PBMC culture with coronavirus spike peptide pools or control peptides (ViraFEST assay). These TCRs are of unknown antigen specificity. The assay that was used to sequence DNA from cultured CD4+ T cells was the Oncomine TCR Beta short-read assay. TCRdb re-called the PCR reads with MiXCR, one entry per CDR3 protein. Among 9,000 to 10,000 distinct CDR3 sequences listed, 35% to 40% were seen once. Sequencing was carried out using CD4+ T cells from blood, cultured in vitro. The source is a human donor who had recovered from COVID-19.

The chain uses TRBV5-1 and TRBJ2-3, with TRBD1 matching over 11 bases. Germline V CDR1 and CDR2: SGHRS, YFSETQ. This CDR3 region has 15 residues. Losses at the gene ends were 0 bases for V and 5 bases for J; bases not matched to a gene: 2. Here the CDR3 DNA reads TGCGCCAGCAGCTTGGGGGGACAGGGGGGAGATACGCAGTATTTT. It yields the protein CASSLGGQGGDTQYF.

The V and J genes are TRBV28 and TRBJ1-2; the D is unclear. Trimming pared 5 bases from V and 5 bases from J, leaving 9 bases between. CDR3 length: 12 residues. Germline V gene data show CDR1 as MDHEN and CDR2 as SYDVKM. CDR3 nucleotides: TGTGCCAGCAGTCCACGGAGTTATGGCTACACCTTC. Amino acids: CASSPRSYGYTF.

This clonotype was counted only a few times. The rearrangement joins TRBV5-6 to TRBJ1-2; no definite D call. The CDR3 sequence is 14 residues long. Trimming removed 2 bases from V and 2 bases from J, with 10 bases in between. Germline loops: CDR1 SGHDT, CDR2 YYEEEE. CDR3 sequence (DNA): TGTGCCAGCAGCTTCCTTCAGAGCAACTATGGCTACACCTTC. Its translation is CASSFLQSNYGYTF. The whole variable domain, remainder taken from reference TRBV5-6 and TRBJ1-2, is DAGVTQSPTHLIKTRGQQVTLRCSPKSGHDTVSWYQQALGQGPQFIFQYYEEEERQRGNFPDRFSGHQFPNYSSELNVNALLLGDSALYLCASSFLQSNYGYTFGSGTRLTVV.

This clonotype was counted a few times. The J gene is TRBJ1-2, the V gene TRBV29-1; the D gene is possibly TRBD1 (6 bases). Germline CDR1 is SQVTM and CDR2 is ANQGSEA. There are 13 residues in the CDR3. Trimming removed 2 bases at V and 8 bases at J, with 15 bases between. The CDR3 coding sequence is TGCAGCGTTGAACCACAGGGAGTGTACGGCTACACCTTC. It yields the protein CSVEPQGVYGYTF.

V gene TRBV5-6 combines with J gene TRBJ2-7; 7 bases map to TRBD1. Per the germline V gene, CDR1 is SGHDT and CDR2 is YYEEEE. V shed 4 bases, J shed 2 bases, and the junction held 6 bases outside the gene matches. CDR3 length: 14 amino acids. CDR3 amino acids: CASSLRQGTYEQYF. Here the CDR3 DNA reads TGTGCCAGCAGCCTACGACAGGGAACCTACGAGCAGTACTTC.

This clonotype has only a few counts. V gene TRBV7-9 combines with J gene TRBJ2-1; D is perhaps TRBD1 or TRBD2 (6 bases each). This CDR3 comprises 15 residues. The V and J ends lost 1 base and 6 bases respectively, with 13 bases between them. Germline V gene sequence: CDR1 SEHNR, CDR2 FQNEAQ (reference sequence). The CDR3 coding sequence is TGTGCCAGCAGCTTAGTGTGGGGGGCGAGCAATGAGCAGTTCTTC. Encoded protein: CASSLVWGASNEQFF.

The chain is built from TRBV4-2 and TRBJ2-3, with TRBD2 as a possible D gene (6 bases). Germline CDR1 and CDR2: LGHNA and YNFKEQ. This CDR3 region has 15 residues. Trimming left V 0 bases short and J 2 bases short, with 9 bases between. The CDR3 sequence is CASSQDPSATDTQYF. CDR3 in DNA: TGTGCCAGCAGCCAAGATCCTAGCGCCACAGATACGCAGTATTTT.

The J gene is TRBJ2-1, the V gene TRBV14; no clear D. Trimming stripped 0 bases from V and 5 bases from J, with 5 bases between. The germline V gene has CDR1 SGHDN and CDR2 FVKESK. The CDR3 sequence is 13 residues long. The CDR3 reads CASSQDANNEQFF. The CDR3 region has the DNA TGTGCCAGCAGCCAAGATGCGAACAATGAGCAGTTCTTC.

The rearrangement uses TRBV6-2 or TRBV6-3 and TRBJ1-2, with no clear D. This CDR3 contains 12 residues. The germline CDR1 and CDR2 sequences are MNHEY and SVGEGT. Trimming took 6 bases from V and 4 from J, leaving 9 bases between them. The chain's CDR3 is CASSSDTYGYTF. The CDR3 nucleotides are TGTGCCAGCAGCTCCGACACCTATGGCTACACCTTC.

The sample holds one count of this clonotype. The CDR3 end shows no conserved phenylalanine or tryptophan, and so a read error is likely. The CDR3 region is CASSELTGKGSPLHS. In DNA, the CDR3 is TGTGCCAGCAGTGAATTAACAGGGAAGGGTTCACCCCTCCACTCT. The chain joins TRBV6-1 to TRBJ1-6; perhaps TRBD1 as D (6 bases). V lost 2 bases, J lost 9 bases, and 14 bases lay in between. The CDR3 spans 15 residues. The germline CDR1 and CDR2 sequences are MNHNS and SASEGT.

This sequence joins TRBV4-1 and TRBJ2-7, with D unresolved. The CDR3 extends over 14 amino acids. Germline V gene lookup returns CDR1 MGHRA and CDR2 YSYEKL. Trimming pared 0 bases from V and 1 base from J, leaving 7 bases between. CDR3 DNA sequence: TGCGCCAGCAGCCAAGAAGGCGGTTCCTACGAGCAGTACTTC. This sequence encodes CASSQEGGSYEQYF.

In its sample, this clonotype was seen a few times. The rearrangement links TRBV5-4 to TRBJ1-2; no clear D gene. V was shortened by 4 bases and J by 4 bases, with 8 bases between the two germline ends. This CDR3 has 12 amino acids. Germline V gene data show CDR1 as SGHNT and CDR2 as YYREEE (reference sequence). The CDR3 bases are TGTGCCAGCAGCCCGGACGGCTATGGCTACACCTTC. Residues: CASSPDGYGYTF.

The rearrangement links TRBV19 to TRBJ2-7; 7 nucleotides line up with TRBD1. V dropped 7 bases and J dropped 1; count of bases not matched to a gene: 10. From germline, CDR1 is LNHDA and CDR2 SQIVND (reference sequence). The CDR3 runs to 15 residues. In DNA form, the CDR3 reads TGTGCCAGTAACCCCGGACAGGTGCGTTCCTACGAGCAGTACTTC. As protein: CASNPGQVRSYEQYF.

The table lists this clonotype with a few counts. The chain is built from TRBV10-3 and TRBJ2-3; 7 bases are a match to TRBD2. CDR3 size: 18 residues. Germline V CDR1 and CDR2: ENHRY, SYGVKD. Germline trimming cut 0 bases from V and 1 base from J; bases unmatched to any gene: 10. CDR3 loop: CAISESPGRGSRTDTQYF. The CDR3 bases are TGTGCCATCAGTGAGTCCCCCGGGCGGGGGTCCCGCACAGATACGCAGTATTTT.

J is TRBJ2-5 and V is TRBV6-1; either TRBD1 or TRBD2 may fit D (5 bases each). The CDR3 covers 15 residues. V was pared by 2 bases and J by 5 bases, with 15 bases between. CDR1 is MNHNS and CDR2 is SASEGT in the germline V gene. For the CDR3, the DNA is TGTGCCAGCAGTGAATCTTCGGGGCGGTTTGAGACCCAGTACTTC. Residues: CASSESSGRFETQYF.

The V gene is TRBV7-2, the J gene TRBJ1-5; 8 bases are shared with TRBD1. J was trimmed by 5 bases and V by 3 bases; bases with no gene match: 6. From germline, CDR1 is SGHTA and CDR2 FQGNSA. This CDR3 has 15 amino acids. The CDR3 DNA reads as TGTGCCAGCAGCTTTGACAGGGGAGGGGATCAGCCCCAGCATTTT. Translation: CASSFDRGGDQPQHF.

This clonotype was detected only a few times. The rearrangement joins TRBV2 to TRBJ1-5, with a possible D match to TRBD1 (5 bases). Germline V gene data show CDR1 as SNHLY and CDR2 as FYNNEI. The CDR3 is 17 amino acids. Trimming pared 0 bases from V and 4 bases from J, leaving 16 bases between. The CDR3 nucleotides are TGTGCCAGCAGTGAAGCGCTGAGGGGAAGACGGAATCAGCCCCAGCATTTT. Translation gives CASSEALRGRRNQPQHF.

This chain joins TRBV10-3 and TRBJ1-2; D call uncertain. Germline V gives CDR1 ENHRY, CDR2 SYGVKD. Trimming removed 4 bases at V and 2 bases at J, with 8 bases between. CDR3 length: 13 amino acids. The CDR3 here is CAISGNNNYGYTF. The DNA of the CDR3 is TGTGCCATCAGTGGGAACAACAACTATGGCTACACCTTC.

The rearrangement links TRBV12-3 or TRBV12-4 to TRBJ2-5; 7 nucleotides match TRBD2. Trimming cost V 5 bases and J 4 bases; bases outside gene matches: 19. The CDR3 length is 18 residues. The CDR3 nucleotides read TGTGCCAGCAGTCCGATCGAACTTGGGACTACCCTTAGAGAGACCCAGTACTTC. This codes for CASSPIELGTTLRETQYF.

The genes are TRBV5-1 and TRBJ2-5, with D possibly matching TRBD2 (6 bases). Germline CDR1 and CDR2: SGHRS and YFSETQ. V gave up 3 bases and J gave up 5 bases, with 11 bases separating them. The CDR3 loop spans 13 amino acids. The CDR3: CASSSGARETQYF. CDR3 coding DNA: TGCGCCAGCAGCTCGGGAGCCCGGGAGACCCAGTACTTC.

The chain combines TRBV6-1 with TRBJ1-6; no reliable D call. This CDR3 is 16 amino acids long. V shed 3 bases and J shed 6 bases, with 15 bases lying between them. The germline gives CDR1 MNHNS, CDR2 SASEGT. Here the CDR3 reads CASSDLRRSLNSPLHF. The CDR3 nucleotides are TGTGCCAGCAGTGACCTCAGGCGTTCTCTTAATTCACCCCTCCACTTT.